This T cell receptor (beta chain) was sequenced for a study of cytomegalovirus exposure and HLA in healthy donors. Profiled with immunoSEQ multiplex PCR; TCRdb holds only in-frame clones, not every one. The sample carries around 300,000 clones, 87% recorded once. Of note for this clone: Its specificity is unknown.

General study results and limits: The study listed some 160 cytomegalovirus-associated TCR beta chains. Per published reports, the classifier diagnosed cytomegalovirus status with high specificity and sensitivity.

The donors were in the roughly 110-subject validation cohort, distinct from the approximately 730-subject first cohort. This receptor was obtained from a woman in her thirties in good health and CMV-seropositive. Sequencing was carried out using PBMCs.

The CDR3 sequence is CASSATSGSYNEQFF. The CDR3 DNA sequence: TGTGCCAGCAGCGCAACTAGCGGCTCCTACAATGAGCAGTTCTTC. The V gene is TRBV6-4, the J gene TRBJ2-1, with 8 nucleotides matching TRBD2. In germline, CDR1 is MRHNA, CDR2 SNTAGT. This CDR3 is 15 amino acids long. The trim removed 6 bases at V and 0 bases at J, leaving 4 bases unmatched.